This is a list of T cell receptor beta chains from one sample in a study of blood T cell repertoires in COVID-19. Assay: immunoSEQ multiplex PCR; the TCRdb copy retains only in-frame clones and omits some. The sample lists around 370,000 clones, around nine tenths occurring once. The sample taken for sequencing was peripheral blood. The receptors were sampled from a woman younger than 30 who had recovered from COVID-19. Each CDR3 is given with its conserved first and last residue. The D gene is left open where the match is weak. Clone size is stated in some rows and not others, as once, few, many or a class when expanded.

few | TRBJ2-2 | TRBV30 | 16 | TRBD2 | TGTGCCTGGACCGTGGGTAGCGGGAGGGGCACCGGGGAGCTGTTTTTT | CAWTVGSGRGTGELFF
few | TRBJ2-4 | TRBV5-1 | 17 | TRBD2 | TGCGCCAGCAGCTCCGCGGGCGGGGGGCGTACCAAAAACATTCAGTACTTC | CASSSAGGGRTKNIQYF
NA | TRBJ1-2 | TRBV12-3/TRBV12-4 | 13 | NA | TGTGCCAGCAGTTTAGGTATGTGGGCGAGCTACACCTTC | CASSLGMWASYTF
NA | TRBJ2-3 | TRBV27 | 13 | NA | TGTGCCAGCAGTTTATCGGCGGAGGATACGCAGTATTTT | CASSLSAEDTQYF
NA | TRBJ1-2 | TRBV7-6 | 12 | NA | TGTGCCAGCAGTCCCCGAGGCTATGGCTACACCTTC | CASSPRGYGYTF
NA | TRBJ1-2 | TRBV27 | 12 | TRBD1 | TGTGCCAGCGCATACAGGGGCGGGGGCTACACCTTC | CASAYRGGGYTF
NA | TRBJ2-2 | TRBV11-3 | 17 | TRBD1 | TGTGCCAGCAGCCCATGGACAGGGGGCTCGAACACCGGGGAGCTGTTTTTT | CASSPWTGGSNTGELFF
NA | TRBJ2-5 | TRBV5-6 | 14 | NA | TGTGCCAGCAGCTTACGGGGTTTGGGGGAGACCCAGTACTTC | CASSLRGLGETQYF
few | TRBJ1-1 | TRBV4-3 | 14 | NA | TGCGCCAGCAGCCAAGACCAGGGGTGGACTGAAGCTTTCTTT | CASSQDQGWTEAFF
once | TRBJ1-4 | TRBV24-1 | 12 | NA | TGTGCCACCAGTGATTTGACAGAAAAACTGTTTTTT | CATSDLTEKLFF
NA | TRBJ1-2 | TRBV6-5 | 14 | NA | TGTGCCAGCAGTTACTCGGGCCAGTTCTATGGCTACACCTTC | CASSYSGQFYGYTF
NA | TRBJ2-1 | TRBV4-3 | 17 | TRBD2 | TGCGCCAGCAGCCAAGTGAGTAGCGGGAGCTCCTACAATGAGCAGTTCTTC | CASSQVSSGSSYNEQFF
NA | TRBJ2-5 | TRBV5-4 | 15 | NA | TGTGCCAGCAGCTTGTTAGCTGGGAGTCAAGAGACCCAGTACTTC | CASSLLAGSQETQYF
once | TRBJ2-5 | TRBV29-1 | 15 | NA | TGCAGCGTTGGGGCCCCGGTGGGAGGACGTGAGACCCAGTACTTC | CSVGAPVGGRETQYF
NA | TRBJ1-2 | TRBV7-9 | 15 | NA | TGTGCCAGCAGCTTCGACAGCCCTCTTAACTATGGCTACACCTTC | CASSFDSPLNYGYTF
NA | TRBJ2-1 | TRBV2 | 17 | TRBD2 | TGTGCCAGCAGTCAGCCGCGGGGACTAGCGGGAGACGCTGAGCAGTTCTTC | CASSQPRGLAGDAEQFF
NA | TRBJ2-3 | TRBV19 | 14 | NA | TGTGCCAGTAGTATATACGGGAGCGGAGATACGCAGTATTTT | CASSIYGSGDTQYF
NA | TRBJ1-6 | TRBV3-1/TRBV3-2 | 18 | TRBD1 | TGTGCCAGCAGCCAAGAACGGCTGACAGGGGGCTCCAATTCACCCCTCCACTTT | CASSQERLTGGSNSPLHF
NA | TRBJ2-1 | TRBV4-3 | 14 | NA | TGCGCCAGCAGCCAAGAATTTCTAGCGACTGAGCAGTTCTTC | CASSQEFLATEQFF
medium-sized | TRBJ2-1 | TRBV6-2/TRBV6-3 | 15 | NA | TGTGCCAGCAGTCCCCTTTCGGCTCCCCGAGGGGAGCAGTTCTTC | CASSPLSAPRGEQFF
few | TRBJ2-1 | TRBV7-2 | 18 | TRBD2 | TGTGCCAGCAGCTACACCGGGACTAGCGGGAGTCTCAACAATGAGCAGTTCTTC | CASSYTGTSGSLNNEQFF
NA | TRBJ2-5 | TRBV7-2 | 19 | TRBD2 | TGTGCCAGCAGCGCAGGGGTAGGACTAGCGGGAGGGAGCCGCGGTTTCCAGTACTTC | CASSAGVGLAGGSRGFQYF
NA | TRBJ1-1 | TRBV7-2 | 14 | TRBD1 | TGTGCCAGCAGCCTGGGACAGGCTAACACTGAAGCTTTCTTT | CASSLGQANTEAFF
once | TRBJ2-5 | TRBV5-4 | 14 | TRBD1 | TGTGCCAGCAGCACCCGGACAGGGAGAGAGACCCAGTACTTC | CASSTRTGRETQYF
NA | TRBJ1-5 | TRBV19 | 14 | NA | TGTGCCAGTAGTACTCGGGGGGATGGTCAGCCCCAGCATTTT | CASSTRGDGQPQHF
NA | TRBJ1-2 | TRBV4-3 | 19 | TRBD1 | TGCGCCAGCAGCCAAGATCGCGGGACAGGGGGTACCCATAACTATGGCTACACCTTC | CASSQDRGTGGTHNYGYTF
NA | TRBJ1-5 | TRBV27 | 15 | NA | TGTGCCAGCAGTTTTGGCACAAATAGCAATCAGCCCCAGCATTTT | CASSFGTNSNQPQHF
NA | TRBJ2-1 | TRBV6-5 | 16 | TRBD2 | TGTGCCAGCAGTTATCAGGTTCTCCGTAGCGGGAGAGCGCAGTTCTTC | CASSYQVLRSGRAQFF
NA | TRBJ1-6 | TRBV12-3/TRBV12-4 | 12 | TRBD1 | TGTGCCAGTGGACAGGGTGATTCACCCCTCCACTTT | CASGQGDSPLHF
NA | TRBJ1-2 | TRBV6-2/TRBV6-3 | 12 | NA | TGTGCCAGCAGTTACCCGGTCTATGGCTACACCTTC | CASSYPVYGYTF
NA | TRBJ1-3 | TRBV7-9 | 17 | TRBD1 | TGTGCCAGCAGCCAGCCCGGACAGGGAAAGAGTGGAAACACCATATATTTT | CASSQPGQGKSGNTIYF
once | TRBJ1-4 | TRBV28 | 16 | NA | TGTGCCAGCAGTTTGATACAGGGAATCGCTAGTGAAAAACTGTTTTTT | CASSLIQGIASEKLFF
NA | TRBJ1-3 | TRBV6-2/TRBV6-3 | 17 | TRBD1 | TGTGCCAGCAGTTCGACCCGACCGGGACAGACTGGAAACACCATATATTTT | CASSSTRPGQTGNTIYF
once | TRBJ1-2 | TRBV7-8 | 18 | NA | TGTGCCAGCAGCTTAGTTAGAAGGGGCAGGAATATTAACTATGGCTACACCTTC | CASSLVRRGRNINYGYTF
NA | TRBJ2-5 | TRBV15 | 14 | NA | TGTGCCACCAGCAGATCACTCACGGGGGAGACCCAGTACTTC | CATSRSLTGETQYF
NA | TRBJ2-3 | TRBV9 | 19 | TRBD2 | TGTGCCAGCAGCGTAGCAAAGCTAGCGGGAGGATCTAGCACAGATACGCAGTATTTT | CASSVAKLAGGSSTDTQYF
few | TRBJ1-2 | TRBV7-9 | 12 | NA | TGTGCCAGCAGCTTAGCTTCAGGTGGCTACACCTTC | CASSLASGGYTF
few | TRBJ1-1 | TRBV6-5 | 14 | TRBD1 | TGTGCCAGCATGGAGGGGGCACGGAACACTGAAGCTTTCTTT | CASMEGARNTEAFF
NA | TRBJ2-5 | TRBV6-2/TRBV6-3 | 15 | TRBD2 | TGTGCCAGCAGTTACTCGCCCTTCGGGGGGGAGACCCAGTACTTC | CASSYSPFGGETQYF